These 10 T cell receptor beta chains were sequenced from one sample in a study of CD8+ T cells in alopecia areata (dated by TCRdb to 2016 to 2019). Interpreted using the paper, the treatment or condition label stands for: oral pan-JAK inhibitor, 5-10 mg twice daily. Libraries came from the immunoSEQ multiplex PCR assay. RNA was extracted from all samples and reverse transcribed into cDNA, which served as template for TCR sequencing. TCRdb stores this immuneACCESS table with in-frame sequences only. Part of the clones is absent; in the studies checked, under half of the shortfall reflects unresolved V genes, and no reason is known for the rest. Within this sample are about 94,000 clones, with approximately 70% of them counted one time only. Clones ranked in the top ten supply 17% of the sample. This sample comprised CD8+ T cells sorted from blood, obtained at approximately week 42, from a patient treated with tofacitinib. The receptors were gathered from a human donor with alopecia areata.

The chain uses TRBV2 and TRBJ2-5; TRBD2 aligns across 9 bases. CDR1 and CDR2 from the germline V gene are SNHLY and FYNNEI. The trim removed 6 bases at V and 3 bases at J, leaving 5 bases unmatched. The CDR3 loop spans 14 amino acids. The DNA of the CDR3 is TGTGCCAGCAGATCCCAGCGGGGGGAAGAGACCCAGTACTTC. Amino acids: CASRSQRGEETQYF.

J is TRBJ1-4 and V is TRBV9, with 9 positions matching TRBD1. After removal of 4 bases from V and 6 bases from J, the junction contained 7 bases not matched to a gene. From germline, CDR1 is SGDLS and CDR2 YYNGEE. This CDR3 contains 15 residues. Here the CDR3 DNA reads TGTGCCAGCAGCTTTAGGACAGGGGAGGATGAAAAACTGTTTTTT. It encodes CASSFRTGEDEKLFF. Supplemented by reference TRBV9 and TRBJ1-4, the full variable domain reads DSGVTQTPKHLITATGQRVTLRCSPRSGDLSVYWYQQSLDQGLQFLIQYYNGEERAKGNILERFSAQQFPDLHSELNLSSLELGDSALYFCASSFRTGEDEKLFFGSGTQLSVL.

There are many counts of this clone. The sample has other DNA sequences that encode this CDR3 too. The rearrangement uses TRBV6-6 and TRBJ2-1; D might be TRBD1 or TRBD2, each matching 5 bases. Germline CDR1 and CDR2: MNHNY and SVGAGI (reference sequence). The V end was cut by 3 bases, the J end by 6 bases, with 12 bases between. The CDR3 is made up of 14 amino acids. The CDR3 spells CASSYVGDPNEQFF. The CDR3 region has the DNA TGTGCCAGCAGTTATGTGGGGGATCCCAATGAGCAGTTCTTC.

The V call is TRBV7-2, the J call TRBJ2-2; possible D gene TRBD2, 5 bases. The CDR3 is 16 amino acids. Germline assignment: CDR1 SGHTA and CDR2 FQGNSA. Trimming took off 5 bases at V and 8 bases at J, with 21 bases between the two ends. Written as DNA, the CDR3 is TGTGCCAGCAGCCCCCGGATCGACACTCGGGGTGGGGAGCTGTTTTTT. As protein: CASSPRIDTRGGELFF.

The CDR3 reads CASSQLGGVGIEQFF. CDR3 bases: TGCGCCAGCAGCCAACTAGGAGGGGTGGGGATTGAGCAGTTCTTC. The V gene is TRBV4-3, the J gene TRBJ2-1, with D tentatively TRBD2 (6 bases). Trimming shortened V by 2 bases and J by 9 bases, and 17 bases separated the two germline ends. The CDR3 length is 15 residues. Germline CDR1 reads LGHNA; CDR2 reads YSLEER.

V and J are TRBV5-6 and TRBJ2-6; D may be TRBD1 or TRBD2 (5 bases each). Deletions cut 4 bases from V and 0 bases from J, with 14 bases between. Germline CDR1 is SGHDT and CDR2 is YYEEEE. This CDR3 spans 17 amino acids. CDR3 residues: CASSPTGTFSGANVLTF. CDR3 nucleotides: TGTGCCAGCAGCCCAACCGGGACCTTCTCTGGGGCCAACGTCCTGACTTTC.

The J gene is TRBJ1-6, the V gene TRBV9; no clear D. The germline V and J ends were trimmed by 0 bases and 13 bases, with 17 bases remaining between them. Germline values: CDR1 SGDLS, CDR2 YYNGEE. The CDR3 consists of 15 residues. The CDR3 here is CASSVAPGLNPPLHF. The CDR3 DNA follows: TGTGCCAGCAGCGTAGCTCCAGGCCTCAATCCTCCCCTCCACTTT.

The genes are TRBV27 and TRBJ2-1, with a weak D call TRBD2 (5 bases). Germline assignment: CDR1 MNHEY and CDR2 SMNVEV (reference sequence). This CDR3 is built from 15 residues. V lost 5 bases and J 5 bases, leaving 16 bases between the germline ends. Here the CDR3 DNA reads TGTGCCAGCAGTCCCCGGGAAGTCAGTGACAATGAGCAGTTCTTC. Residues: CASSPREVSDNEQFF.

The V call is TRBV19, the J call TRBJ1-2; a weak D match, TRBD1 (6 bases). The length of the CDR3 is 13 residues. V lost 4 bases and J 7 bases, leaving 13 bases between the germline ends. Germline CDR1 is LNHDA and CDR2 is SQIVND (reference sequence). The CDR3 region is CASSTGDRLGYTF. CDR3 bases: TGTGCCAGTAGTACGGGTGACAGGCTTGGCTACACCTTC.

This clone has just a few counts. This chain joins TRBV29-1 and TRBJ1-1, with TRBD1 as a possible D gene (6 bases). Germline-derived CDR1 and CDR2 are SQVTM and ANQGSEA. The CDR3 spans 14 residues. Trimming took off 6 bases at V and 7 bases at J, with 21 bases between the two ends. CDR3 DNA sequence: TGCAGCGTCGCCTCCTCGCAGGGGCTGTATGAAGCTTTCTTT. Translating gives CSVASSQGLYEAFF.